This entry lists 24 T cell receptor beta chains sequenced from one sample in a study of cytomegalovirus exposure and HLA in healthy donors. This PCR relied on a set of 60 Vbeta primers and 13 Jbeta primers. Using immunoSEQ multiplex PCR, the repertoire was profiled, and TCRdb retains in-frame clones only, with some absent. The sample lists fewer than 180,000 clones, 70% to 80% occurring once. Sequencing was performed on PBMCs. These receptors were obtained from a human donor in good health.

This chain links TRBV5-6 with TRBJ2-1; D may be TRBD2 (5 bases). CDR3 length equals 13 residues. V was trimmed by 6 bases and J by 4 bases, leaving 11 bases between them. Germline V lookup: CDR1 SGHDT, CDR2 YYEEEE. The CDR3 loop is CASNLAFYNEQFF. The CDR3, as DNA: TGTGCCAGCAACTTAGCGTTTTACAATGAGCAGTTCTTC.

This clone was counted a single time. The chain carries TRBV10-1 and TRBJ1-5; D is unclear. CDR3 size: 12 residues. Germline assignment: CDR1 WNHNN and CDR2 SYGVQD (reference sequence). V dropped 8 bases and J dropped 7 bases, with 12 bases sitting between them. CDR3 nucleotides: TGCGCCAGCGGCACCCTCTGGCAGCCCCAGCATTTT. Translating gives CASGTLWQPQHF.

This CDR3 is CATKTGEYSNQPQHF. DNA of the CDR3: TGCGCCACCAAAACAGGGGAGTATAGCAATCAGCCCCAGCATTTT. The chain couples TRBV10-1 to TRBJ1-5; 7 nucleotides match TRBD1. The germline gives CDR1 WNHNN, CDR2 SYGVQD (reference sequence). V shed 10 bases and J 0 bases; nucleotides not matched to a gene: 9. The CDR3 runs 15 residues.

The chain is built from TRBV6-1 and TRBJ1-6; the D is unclear. Germline V gene lookup returns CDR1 MNHNS and CDR2 SASEGT. This CDR3 has 15 residues. V lost 4 bases, J lost 6 bases, and 13 bases lay in between. CDR3 coding DNA: TGTGCCAGCAGTGTCTCCGCAGGAGGTAATTCACCCCTCCACTTT. This encodes CASSVSAGGNSPLHF.

The chain is built from TRBV7-2 and TRBJ1-2; no clear D gene. Germline V gene data show CDR1 as SGHTA and CDR2 as FQGNSA. Trimming took 5 bases from V and 10 from J, leaving 2 bases between them. The length of the CDR3 is 8 residues. The CDR3 coding sequence is TGTGCCAGCAGCCTCTACACCTTC. Translating it yields CASSLYTF.

This chain uses TRBV18 with TRBJ2-1; 10 positions agree with TRBD2. The V segment lost 6 bases and the J segment 5 bases; nucleotides outside the gene matches: 22. This CDR3 has 20 residues. Germline CDR1 reads KGHSH; CDR2 reads LQKENI. The CDR3 nucleotides are TGTGCCAGCTCCAAGGGGGCAGGGGCTAGCGGGGGCCTAAGGAACAATGAGCAGTTCTTC. As protein: CASSKGAGASGGLRNNEQFF.

V usage is TRBV19 and J usage is TRBJ2-6; the D gene is possibly TRBD1 (5 bases). V lost 5 bases and J 4 bases, leaving 18 bases between the germline ends. The CDR3 has 17 amino acids. Germline-derived CDR1 and CDR2 are LNHDA and SQIVND (reference sequence). The CDR3 DNA follows: TGTGCCAGTAGTCCTAAGACAGCCGGGTCGGGGGCCAACGTCCTGACTTTC. This sequence encodes CASSPKTAGSGANVLTF.

The chain uses TRBV19 and TRBJ1-1, with D possibly being TRBD1 (6 bases). V dropped 4 bases and J dropped 5 bases, with 23 bases sitting between them. Germline lookup yields CDR1 LNHDA and CDR2 SQIVND (reference sequence). This CDR3 has 17 amino acids. CDR3 bases: TGTGCCAGTAGTACCCGAGTAAACAGGGTGACAGGTACTGAAGCTTTCTTT. Its translation: CASSTRVNRVTGTEAFF.

The genes are TRBV29-1 and TRBJ1-1; no definite D call. Germline V lookup: CDR1 SQVTM, CDR2 ANQGSEA. The CDR3 is 12 residues long. V was pared by 4 bases and J by 3 bases, with 9 bases between. The CDR3 is CSVAPSYTEAFF. DNA for the CDR3: TGCAGCGTTGCACCCAGTTACACTGAAGCTTTCTTT.

The chain couples TRBV28 to TRBJ2-7; tentatively, D is TRBD1 (6 bases). CDR1 and CDR2 from the germline V gene are MDHEN and SYDVKM. The CDR3 covers 14 residues. V was pared by 2 bases and J by 3 bases, with 11 bases between. The CDR3 spells CASSLPNRVYEQYF. The DNA for the CDR3 is TGTGCCAGCAGTTTACCAAACAGGGTCTACGAGCAGTACTTC.

The chain employs TRBV9 and TRBJ2-5, with D hard to call. V lost 0 bases and J lost 5, with 11 bases in between. CDR1 and CDR2 from the germline V gene are SGDLS and YYNGEE. The length of the CDR3 is 14 residues. The CDR3 is CASSVGGPAETQYF. DNA of the CDR3: TGTGCCAGCAGCGTAGGTGGGCCGGCCGAGACCCAGTACTTC.

The V and J genes are TRBV5-1 and TRBJ2-7, with D perhaps TRBD1 (6 bases). Looked up from germline, CDR1 is SGHRS and CDR2 is YFSETQ. The CDR3 totals 14 residues. V was cut by 4 bases and J by 2 bases, with 13 bases left in between. CDR3: CASSPQGGPYEQYF. In nucleotides, the CDR3 is TGCGCCAGCAGCCCCCAAGGGGGACCCTACGAGCAGTACTTC.

V and J are TRBV27 and TRBJ2-3; 9 nucleotides match TRBD2. The CDR3 is made up of 16 amino acids. Germline V gene data show CDR1 as MNHEY and CDR2 as SMNVEV (reference sequence). V lost 7 bases, J lost 2 bases, and 10 bases stayed unmatched. The CDR3 bases are TGTGCCAGCACCACGCTAGCGGGGACGATCACAGATACGCAGTATTTT. Protein product: CASTTLAGTITDTQYF.

This chain links TRBV11-1 with TRBJ1-2, with D tentatively TRBD1 (5 bases). The germline CDR1 and CDR2 sequences are SGHAT and FQDESV (reference sequence). The CDR3 spans 12 residues. V lost 5 bases and J 4 bases, leaving 8 bases between the germline ends. As DNA, the CDR3 is TGTGCCAGCAGCACCGACAGCTATGGCTACACCTTC. Encoded protein: CASSTDSYGYTF.

This chain uses TRBV6-1 with TRBJ2-7; D is possibly TRBD2 (5 bases). CDR1 and CDR2 (germline): MNHNS, SASEGT. The CDR3 is 15 amino acids. Between the trimmed V and J ends, which lost 2 bases and 10 bases, there was a span of 21 bases. The CDR3 is CASSEMGRTGVPQYF. The CDR3 DNA reads TGTGCCAGCAGTGAAATGGGGAGAACCGGTGTCCCTCAGTACTTC.

The chain couples TRBV10-3 to TRBJ1-5, with D possibly matching TRBD1 (5 bases). Germline assignment: CDR1 ENHRY and CDR2 SYGVKD. The CDR3 loop spans 16 amino acids. Trimming took off 2 bases at V and 2 bases at J, with 13 bases between the two ends. The chain's CDR3 is CAISELGLQGNQPQHF. CDR3 sequence (DNA): TGTGCCATCAGTGAGCTGGGACTCCAGGGCAATCAGCCCCAGCATTTT.

The chain employs TRBV28 and TRBJ1-5; no definite D call. The V end lost 6 bases, the J end lost 7 bases, and 10 bases lay between the germline ends. The CDR3 consists of 12 residues. The germline CDR1 and CDR2 sequences are MDHEN and SYDVKM. CDR3 coding DNA: TGTGCCAGCAGATTTGACGGGCAGCCCCAGCATTTT. Its translation: CASRFDGQPQHF.

This clone was observed a few times. The chain uses TRBV5-1 and TRBJ1-2; TRBD1 aligns across 8 bases. Germline loops: CDR1 SGHRS, CDR2 YFSETQ. The CDR3 sequence is 15 residues long. V was clipped by 0 bases and J by 5 bases; unmatched bases: 6. CDR3 sequence reads: CASSLGGRQGYGYTF. The CDR3 bases are TGCGCCAGCAGCTTGGGCGGCCGACAGGGGTATGGCTACACCTTC. Full variable domain (rest looked up from reference TRBV5-1 and TRBJ1-2): KAGVTQTPRYLIKTRGQQVTLSCSPISGHRSVSWYQQTPGQGLQFLFEYFSETQRNKGNFPGRFSGRQFSNSRSEMNVSTLELGDSALYLCASSLGGRQGYGYTFGSGTRLTVV.

The J gene is TRBJ2-3, the V gene TRBV4-2; 8 nucleotides match TRBD1. Germline lookup yields CDR1 LGHNA and CDR2 YNFKEQ. CDR3 length equals 16 residues. Trimming removed 0 bases from V and 6 bases from J; junction bases left unmatched: 8. CDR3 sequence (DNA): TGTGCCAGCAGCCAAGATGCCAGGGGGCTTTCGGATACGCAGTATTTT. Encoded protein: CASSQDARGLSDTQYF.

The chain joins TRBV11-1 to TRBJ2-7; possible D gene TRBD2, 6 bases. The CDR3 extends over 14 amino acids. Trimming took off 5 bases at V and 2 bases at J, with 13 bases between the two ends. In germline, CDR1 is SGHAT, CDR2 FQDESV (reference sequence). The DNA of the CDR3 is TGTGCCAGCAGCCTAAGGCGCGGGGCCTACGAGCAGTACTTC. It translates to CASSLRRGAYEQYF.

This rearrangement joins TRBV5-5 to TRBJ2-5; 8 bases map to TRBD2. The CDR3 loop spans 15 amino acids. The germline V gene encodes CDR1 SGHKS and CDR2 YYEKEE (reference sequence). V dropped 3 bases and J dropped 0; count of bases not matched to a gene: 4. CDR3 coding DNA: TGTGCCAGCAGCTCCCGGGGGGGCGACCAAGAGACCCAGTACTTC. Protein sequence: CASSSRGGDQETQYF.

This chain links TRBV19 with TRBJ2-7; maybe TRBD1 (6 bases). V lost 5 bases and J lost 1, with 18 bases in between. Germline loops: CDR1 LNHDA, CDR2 SQIVND (reference sequence). This CDR3 is built from 16 residues. The CDR3 protein is CASSLGTGHGSYEQYF. The CDR3 DNA is TGTGCCAGTAGTCTTGGCACGGGACACGGTTCCTACGAGCAGTACTTC.

J is TRBJ2-1 and V is TRBV19, with 11 nucleotides matching TRBD2. The V and J ends lost 5 bases and 8 bases, in that order; junction bases with no gene match: 8. The CDR3 is made up of 15 amino acids. The germline CDR1 and CDR2 sequences are LNHDA and SQIVND (reference sequence). CDR3 in amino acids: CASSLGTSGLDEQFF. For the CDR3, the DNA is TGTGCCAGTAGTTTGGGGACTAGCGGATTGGATGAGCAGTTCTTC.

The J gene is TRBJ2-7, the V gene TRBV23-1; TRBD2 is a possible D gene (5 bases). TRBV23-1 is an open reading frame, and its role is uncertain. The CDR3 consists of 15 residues. The ends were cut back, 8 bases at V and 2 bases at J, with 19 bases in the middle. The CDR3 nucleotides are TGCGCCAGCGGACTCCCCTGGACGGTGACCTACGAGCAGTACTTC. Translation gives CASGLPWTVTYEQYF.